These T cell receptor beta chains were read from a single sample in a study of blood T cell repertoires in COVID-19. Clones were read by immunoSEQ multiplex PCR, and TCRdb kept only the in-frame ones, dropping some. The sample consists of about 110,000 clones, under 95% of them appearing once. Sample: peripheral blood. The receptors derive from a young woman with acute or convalescent COVID-19. Each CDR3 is given with its conserved first and last residue. The order of the fields is V gene, D gene, J gene, CDR3 protein. A D gene is named only where the DNA matches it firmly.

TRBV7-2	TRBD2	TRBJ2-7	CASSPAGGLYEQYF
TRBV4-1	NA	TRBJ1-2	CASSQDWKVGCTF
TRBV3-1/TRBV3-2	NA	TRBJ1-1	CASSQVGLQSKNTEAFF
TRBV4-3	NA	TRBJ1-5	CASSQATGSNQPQHF
TRBV28	NA	TRBJ2-7	CASSPIGGHEQYF
TRBV3-1/TRBV3-2	NA	TRBJ2-2	CASSKARQNTGELFF
TRBV19	TRBD1	TRBJ1-5	CASSITGQGFVQPQHF
TRBV5-1	TRBD1	TRBJ1-1	CASSSGQGRSEAFF
TRBV6-6	NA	TRBJ2-7	CASSYSTGEKSYEQYF
TRBV4-2	NA	TRBJ1-5	CASSQDWPDSNQPQHF
TRBV4-1	NA	TRBJ1-5	CASSQATSENQPQHF
TRBV4-3	TRBD1	TRBJ1-1	CASSHLDRGEAFF
TRBV14	NA	TRBJ2-7	CASNLAGSYEQYF
TRBV18	NA	TRBJ1-2	CASSPRADGYTF
TRBV27	TRBD2	TRBJ2-7	CASSLGGGEQYF
TRBV28	NA	TRBJ1-6	CASSLFRNSPLHF